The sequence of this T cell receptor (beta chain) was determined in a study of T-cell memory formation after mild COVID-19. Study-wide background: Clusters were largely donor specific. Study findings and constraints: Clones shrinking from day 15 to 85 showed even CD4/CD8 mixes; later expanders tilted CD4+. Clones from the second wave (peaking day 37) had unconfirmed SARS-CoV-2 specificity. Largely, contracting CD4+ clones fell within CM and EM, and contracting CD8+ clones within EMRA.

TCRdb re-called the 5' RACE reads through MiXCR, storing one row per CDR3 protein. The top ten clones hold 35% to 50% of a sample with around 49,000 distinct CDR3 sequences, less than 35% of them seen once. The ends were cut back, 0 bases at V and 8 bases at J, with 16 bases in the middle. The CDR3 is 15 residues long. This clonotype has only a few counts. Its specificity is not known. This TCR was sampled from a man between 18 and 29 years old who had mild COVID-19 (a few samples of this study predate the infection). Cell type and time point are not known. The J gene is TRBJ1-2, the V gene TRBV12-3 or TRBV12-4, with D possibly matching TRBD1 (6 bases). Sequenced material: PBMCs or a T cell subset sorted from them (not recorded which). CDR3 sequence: CASSLARVGGPGYTF. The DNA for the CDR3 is TGTGCCAGCAGTTTAGCGCGGGTGGGGGGGCCCGGCTACACCTTC.